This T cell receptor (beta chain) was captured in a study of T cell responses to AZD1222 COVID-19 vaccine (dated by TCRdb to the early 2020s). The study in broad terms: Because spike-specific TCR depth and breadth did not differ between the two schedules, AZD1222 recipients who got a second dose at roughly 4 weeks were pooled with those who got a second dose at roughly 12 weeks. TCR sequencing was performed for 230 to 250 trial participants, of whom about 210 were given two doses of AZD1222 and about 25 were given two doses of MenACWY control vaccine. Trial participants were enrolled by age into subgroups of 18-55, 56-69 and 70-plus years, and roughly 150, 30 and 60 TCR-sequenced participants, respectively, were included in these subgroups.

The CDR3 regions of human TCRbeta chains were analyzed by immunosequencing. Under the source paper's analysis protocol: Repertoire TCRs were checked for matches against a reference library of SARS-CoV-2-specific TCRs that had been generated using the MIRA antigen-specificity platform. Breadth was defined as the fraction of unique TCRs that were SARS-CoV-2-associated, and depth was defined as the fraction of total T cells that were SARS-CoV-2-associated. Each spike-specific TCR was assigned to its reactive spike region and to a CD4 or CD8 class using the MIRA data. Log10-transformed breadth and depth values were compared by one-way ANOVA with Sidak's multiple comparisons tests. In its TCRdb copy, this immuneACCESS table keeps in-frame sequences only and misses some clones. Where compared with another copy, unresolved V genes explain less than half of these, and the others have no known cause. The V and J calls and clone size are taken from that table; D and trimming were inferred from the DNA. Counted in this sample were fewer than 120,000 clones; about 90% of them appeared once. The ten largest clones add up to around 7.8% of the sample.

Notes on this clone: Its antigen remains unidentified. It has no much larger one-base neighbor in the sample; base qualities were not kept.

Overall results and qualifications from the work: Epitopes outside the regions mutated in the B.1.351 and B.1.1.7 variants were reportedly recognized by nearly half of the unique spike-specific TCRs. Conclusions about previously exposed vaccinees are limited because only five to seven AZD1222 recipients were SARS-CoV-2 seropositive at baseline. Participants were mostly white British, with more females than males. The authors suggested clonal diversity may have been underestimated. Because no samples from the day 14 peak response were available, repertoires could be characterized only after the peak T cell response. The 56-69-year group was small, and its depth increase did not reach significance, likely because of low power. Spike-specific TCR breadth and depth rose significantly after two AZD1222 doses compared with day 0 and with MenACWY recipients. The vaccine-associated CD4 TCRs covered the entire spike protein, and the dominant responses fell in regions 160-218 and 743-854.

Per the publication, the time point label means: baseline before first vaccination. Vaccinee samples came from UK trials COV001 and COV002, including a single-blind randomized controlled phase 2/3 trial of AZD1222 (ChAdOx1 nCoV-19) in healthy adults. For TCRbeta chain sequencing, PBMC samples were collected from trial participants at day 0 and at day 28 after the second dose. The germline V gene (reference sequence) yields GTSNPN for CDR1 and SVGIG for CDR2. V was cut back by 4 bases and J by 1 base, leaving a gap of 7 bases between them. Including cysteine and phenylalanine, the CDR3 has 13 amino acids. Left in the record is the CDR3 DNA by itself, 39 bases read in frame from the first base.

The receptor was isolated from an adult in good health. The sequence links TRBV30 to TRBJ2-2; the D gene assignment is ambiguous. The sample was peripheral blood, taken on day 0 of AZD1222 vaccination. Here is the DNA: TGTGCCTGGAAAGTGCGGAACACCGGGGAGCTGTTTTTT. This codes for CAWKVRNTGELFF.